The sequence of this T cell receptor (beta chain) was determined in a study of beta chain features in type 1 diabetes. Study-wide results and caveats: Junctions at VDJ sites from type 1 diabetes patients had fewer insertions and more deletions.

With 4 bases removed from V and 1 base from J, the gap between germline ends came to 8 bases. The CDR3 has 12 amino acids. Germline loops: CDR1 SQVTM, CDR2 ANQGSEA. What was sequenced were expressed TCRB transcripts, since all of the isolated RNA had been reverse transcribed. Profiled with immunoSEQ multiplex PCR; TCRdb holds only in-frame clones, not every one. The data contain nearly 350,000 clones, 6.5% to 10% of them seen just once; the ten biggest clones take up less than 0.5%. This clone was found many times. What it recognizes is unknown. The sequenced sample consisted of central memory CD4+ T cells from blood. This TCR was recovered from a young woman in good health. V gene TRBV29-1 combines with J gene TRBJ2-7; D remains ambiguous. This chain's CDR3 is CSVASPSYEQYF. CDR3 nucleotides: TGCAGCGTTGCCAGTCCATCCTACGAGCAGTACTTC.